Listed below are T cell receptor beta chains from one sample, sequenced in a study of blood T cell repertoires in COVID-19. Only in-frame clones appear in the TCRdb table, and some are missing; sequencing was by immunoSEQ multiplex PCR. The profile covers approximately 160,000 clones, with 90% appearing a single time and 0.5% to 0.65% taken by the ten largest. The specimen was peripheral blood. The receptors shown here come from a middle-aged man with acute or convalescent COVID-19. CDR3s include the opening cysteine and the closing phenylalanine or tryptophan. The order of the fields is J gene, V gene, D gene, clone size, CDR3 protein, CDR3 DNA. The D gene is left open where the match is weak. Size is omitted from some rows. Given values are once, few, many or a class for expanded clones.

J gene: TRBJ2-5
V gene: TRBV24-1
D gene: TRBD2
clone size: NA
CDR3 protein: CATSEGTSGETQYF
CDR3 DNA: TGTGCCACCAGTGAAGGGACTAGCGGGGAGACCCAGTACTTC

J gene: TRBJ2-7
V gene: TRBV18
D gene: NA
clone size: NA
CDR3 protein: CASSPQTGGSYEQYF
CDR3 DNA: TGTGCCAGCTCACCACAGACAGGTGGGTCCTACGAGCAGTACTTC

J gene: TRBJ2-3
V gene: TRBV7-3
D gene: TRBD2
clone size: NA
CDR3 protein: CASSLMAGGGGDTQYF
CDR3 DNA: TGTGCCAGCAGCTTAATGGCGGGAGGGGGAGGTGATACGCAGTATTTT

J gene: TRBJ2-2
V gene: TRBV11-3
D gene: TRBD2
clone size: NA
CDR3 protein: CASSLTSGDTGELFF
CDR3 DNA: TGTGCCAGCAGCTTGACTAGCGGGGACACCGGGGAGCTGTTTTTT

J gene: TRBJ2-7
V gene: TRBV14
D gene: TRBD1
clone size: NA
CDR3 protein: CASSLGQGGYEQYF
CDR3 DNA: TGTGCCAGCAGCCTTGGACAGGGTGGGTACGAGCAGTACTTC

J gene: TRBJ2-3
V gene: TRBV5-1
D gene: NA
clone size: NA
CDR3 protein: CASSSRQDSDTQYF
CDR3 DNA: TGCGCCAGCAGCTCACGACAGGATTCAGATACGCAGTATTTT

J gene: TRBJ2-3
V gene: TRBV30
D gene: NA
clone size: NA
CDR3 protein: CAWSTEWSTDTQYF
CDR3 DNA: TGTGCCTGGAGTACAGAGTGGAGCACAGATACGCAGTATTTT

J gene: TRBJ2-1
V gene: TRBV10-3
D gene: NA
clone size: NA
CDR3 protein: CAISESAETPLYNEQFF
CDR3 DNA: TGTGCCATCAGTGAGTCTGCGGAGACCCCCTTATACAATGAGCAGTTCTTC

J gene: TRBJ2-4
V gene: TRBV29-1
D gene: NA
clone size: NA
CDR3 protein: CSVETGQRRAGNIQYF
CDR3 DNA: TGCAGCGTTGAAACGGGCCAGCGGCGGGCGGGAAACATTCAGTACTTC

J gene: TRBJ1-6
V gene: TRBV4-3
D gene: TRBD1
clone size: NA
CDR3 protein: CASSTRTGDSPLHF
CDR3 DNA: TGCGCCAGCAGCACCCGGACAGGGGATTCACCCCTCCACTTT

J gene: TRBJ2-1
V gene: TRBV14
D gene: NA
clone size: few
CDR3 protein: CASSPYNEQFF
CDR3 DNA: TGTGCCAGCAGCCCTTACAATGAGCAGTTCTTC

J gene: TRBJ2-5
V gene: TRBV21-1
D gene: NA
clone size: NA
CDR3 protein: CASSLYRGPGETQYF
CDR3 DNA: TGTGCCAGCAGCCTGTACAGGGGGCCAGGGGAGACCCAGTACTTC

J gene: TRBJ1-6
V gene: TRBV2
D gene: NA
clone size: few
CDR3 protein: CASSPVYNSPLHF
CDR3 DNA: TGTGCCAGCAGTCCGGTCTATAATTCACCCCTCCACTTT

J gene: TRBJ1-4
V gene: TRBV27
D gene: TRBD1
clone size: NA
CDR3 protein: CASSKRQGGEKLFF
CDR3 DNA: TGTGCCAGCAGTAAGAGACAGGGCGGGGAAAAACTGTTTTTT

J gene: TRBJ2-1
V gene: TRBV28
D gene: TRBD2
clone size: NA
CDR3 protein: CASIPDIPGLAGVEQFF
CDR3 DNA: TGTGCCAGCATTCCCGACATACCGGGACTAGCGGGAGTTGAGCAGTTCTTC

J gene: TRBJ2-1
V gene: TRBV19
D gene: TRBD1
clone size: NA
CDR3 protein: CASSFPDRGSYNEQFF
CDR3 DNA: TGTGCCAGTAGTTTTCCTGACAGGGGCTCCTACAATGAGCAGTTCTTC

J gene: TRBJ1-1
V gene: TRBV6-6
D gene: NA
clone size: NA
CDR3 protein: CASLSLLGGPEAFF
CDR3 DNA: TGTGCCAGTTTGTCTCTCCTCGGAGGACCTGAAGCTTTCTTT

J gene: TRBJ1-1
V gene: TRBV13
D gene: NA
clone size: NA
CDR3 protein: CASRRGGLGTEAFF
CDR3 DNA: TGTGCCAGCAGGCGCGGGGGGCTCGGCACTGAAGCTTTCTTT

J gene: TRBJ2-3
V gene: TRBV3-1/TRBV3-2
D gene: NA
clone size: once
CDR3 protein: CASSQDDALAPDTQYF
CDR3 DNA: TGTGCCAGCAGCCAAGATGATGCCTTAGCGCCGGATACGCAGTATTTT

J gene: TRBJ2-1
V gene: TRBV9
D gene: NA
clone size: NA
CDR3 protein: CASSVVGYNEQFF
CDR3 DNA: TGTGCCAGCAGCGTTGTCGGGTACAATGAGCAGTTCTTC

J gene: TRBJ1-5
V gene: TRBV15
D gene: NA
clone size: NA
CDR3 protein: CATSRDRATNQPQHF
CDR3 DNA: TGTGCCACCAGCAGAGATAGAGCAACGAATCAGCCCCAGCATTTT

J gene: TRBJ1-1
V gene: TRBV11-3
D gene: NA
clone size: NA
CDR3 protein: CASSLRRGTEAFF
CDR3 DNA: TGTGCCAGCAGCTTAAGGCGGGGCACTGAAGCTTTCTTT

J gene: TRBJ2-1
V gene: TRBV14
D gene: TRBD2
clone size: once
CDR3 protein: CASSPLAGGFNEQFF
CDR3 DNA: TGTGCCAGCAGCCCCCTAGCGGGGGGATTCAATGAGCAGTTCTTC

J gene: TRBJ2-2
V gene: TRBV24-1
D gene: TRBD2
clone size: NA
CDR3 protein: CATSDIRTSGRSVTGELFF
CDR3 DNA: TGTGCCACCAGTGATATTAGGACTAGCGGGAGGTCGGTCACCGGGGAGCTGTTTTTT

J gene: TRBJ1-5
V gene: TRBV27
D gene: TRBD1
clone size: NA
CDR3 protein: CASSYTGAALQPQHF
CDR3 DNA: TGTGCCAGCAGTTATACAGGGGCCGCATTACAGCCCCAGCATTTT

J gene: TRBJ2-3
V gene: TRBV5-4
D gene: NA
clone size: NA
CDR3 protein: CASSLGGAASTDTQYF
CDR3 DNA: TGTGCCAGCAGCTTGGGCGGAGCTGCTAGCACAGATACGCAGTATTTT

J gene: TRBJ2-3
V gene: TRBV7-2
D gene: TRBD2
clone size: NA
CDR3 protein: CASSLSGRGGTDTQYF
CDR3 DNA: TGTGCCAGCAGCTTAAGTGGGAGGGGTGGCACAGATACGCAGTATTTT

J gene: TRBJ2-2
V gene: TRBV19
D gene: NA
clone size: NA
CDR3 protein: CASSIQGNTGELFF
CDR3 DNA: TGTGCCAGTAGTATTCAGGGGAACACCGGGGAGCTGTTTTTT

J gene: TRBJ2-1
V gene: TRBV7-2
D gene: TRBD2
clone size: NA
CDR3 protein: CASSLSGGTAYNEQFF
CDR3 DNA: TGTGCCAGCAGCTTAAGCGGGGGGACTGCCTACAATGAGCAGTTCTTC

J gene: TRBJ1-5
V gene: TRBV2
D gene: TRBD1
clone size: NA
CDR3 protein: CASSYYRGQGNQPQHF
CDR3 DNA: TGTGCCAGCAGTTACTACAGGGGACAGGGGAATCAGCCCCAGCATTTT